The 32 T cell receptor beta chains listed next were all sequenced from one sample in a study of T cells in Graves' hyperthyroidism and ophthalmopathy. RNA transcripts were the template for amplifying TCR beta CDR3 regions. Researchers ran a first-round RT-PCR on the TCR CDR3 using the HTBI primer set. MiXCR, run by TCRdb on the multiplex PCR reads, gives a single entry per CDR3 protein. Found here are some 650,000 distinct CDR3 sequences, about 16% of them singletons; the top ten hold 2.5% to 4%. The sequencing input was blood. Receptors were obtained from a woman in her forties with Graves' ophthalmopathy.

This clonotype was detected a few times. This chain links TRBV5-1 with TRBJ1-2; D is perhaps TRBD1 (6 bases). This CDR3 comprises 13 residues. CDR1 is SGHRS, CDR2 YFSETQ, per germline. Trimming took 4 bases from V and 6 from J, leaving 13 bases between them. CDR3 in DNA: TGCGCCAGCAGCCAAACAGGGAGGGATGGCTACACCTTC. It specifies CASSQTGRDGYTF.

The chain is built from TRBV29-1 and TRBJ2-5; D may correspond to TRBD1 or TRBD2 (5 bases each). The V end lost 3 bases, the J end lost 5 bases, and 16 bases lay between the germline ends. From germline, CDR1 is SQVTM and CDR2 ANQGSEA. The CDR3 runs to 14 residues. The CDR3 loop reads CSVDGEGLGETQYF. The CDR3, as DNA: TGCAGCGTTGATGGCGAGGGGTTAGGTGAGACCCAGTACTTC.

Many counts were recorded for this clonotype. V gene TRBV3-1 combines with J gene TRBJ2-7, with D tentatively TRBD2 (5 bases). The CDR3 loop spans 15 amino acids. Germline V gene sequence: CDR1 LGHDT, CDR2 YNNKEL (reference sequence). With 1 base removed from V and 5 bases from J, the gap between germline ends came to 15 bases. The CDR3 loop reads CASSQGVGGLNEQYF. The CDR3 bases are TGTGCCAGCAGCCAAGGGGTTGGCGGGTTGAACGAGCAGTACTTC.

This clonotype was counted ten times or more. The rearrangement joins TRBV7-2 to TRBJ1-2, with TRBD1 matching 7 bases. V dropped 1 base and J dropped 9; count of bases not matched to a gene: 11. Germline CDR1 SGHTA, CDR2 FQGNSA. The CDR3 runs to 15 residues. CDR3 DNA: TGTGCCAGCAGCTTAGAACCGGGACAGTGGGTGAGCTACACCTTC. Translation gives CASSLEPGQWVSYTF.

This clonotype was counted many times. This chain uses TRBV5-1 with TRBJ1-5, with a weak D call TRBD1 (6 bases). Germline V gene lookup returns CDR1 SGHRS and CDR2 YFSETQ. Between the trimmed V and J ends, which lost 2 bases and 4 bases, there was a span of 7 bases. The CDR3 is 13 amino acids. CDR3 in amino acids: CASSFGQNQPQHF. CDR3 nucleotides: TGCGCCAGCAGCTTTGGACAGAATCAGCCCCAGCATTTT.

This clonotype has just a few counts. V is TRBV7-8 and J is TRBJ1-1; D uncertain. Germline V lookup: CDR1 SGHVS, CDR2 FQNEAQ. The V end was cut by 1 base, the J end by 4 bases, with 10 bases between. This CDR3 is 14 amino acids long. CDR3 region: CASSLVEGSTEAFF. Here the CDR3 DNA reads TGTGCCAGCAGCTTAGTAGAGGGAAGCACTGAAGCTTTCTTT.

The table lists this clonotype with many counts. The chain combines TRBV11-2 with TRBJ2-3; TRBD1 agrees at 7 bases. The CDR3 runs 17 residues. Germline CDR1 is SGHAT and CDR2 is FQNNGV. J lost 3 bases, V lost 0 bases, and 9 bases had no gene match. For the CDR3, the DNA is TGTGCCAGCAGCTTAGATCAAACAGGGGATTTGACAGATACGCAGTATTTT. This translates into CASSLDQTGDLTDTQYF.

The genes are TRBV20-1 and TRBJ2-3, with 12 bases aligning to TRBD1. J gave up 5 bases and V 3 bases, and 6 bases lay outside the gene matches. CDR1 DFQATT and CDR2 SNEGSKA come from the germline V gene (reference sequence). The CDR3 loop spans 15 amino acids. CDR3 region: CSARPGQGARDTQYF. CDR3 bases: TGCAGTGCTAGGCCGGGACAGGGGGCGAGAGATACGCAGTATTTT.

Note on this clonotype: One base away lies a much larger clone, so this may be a sequencing read error. V usage is TRBV20-1 and J usage is TRBJ2-7, with 10 bases fitting TRBD2. The ends lost 5 bases at V and 0 bases at J; junction bases unmatched: 4. This CDR3 is 14 amino acids long. The germline V gene has CDR1 DFQATT and CDR2 SNEGSKA (reference sequence). CDR3 nucleotide sequence: TGCAGTGCTCGAGCGGGAGGGATCTCCTACGAGCAGTACTTC. It encodes CSARAGGISYEQYF.

This clonotype was counted many times. V usage is TRBV5-1 and J usage is TRBJ1-1; unclear D gene. The ends were cut back, 3 bases at V and 2 bases at J, with 14 bases in the middle. This CDR3 region has 15 residues. CDR1 is SGHRS and CDR2 is YFSETQ in the germline V gene. Here the CDR3 DNA reads TGCGCCAGCAGCTGGGGTTCTTATACTAACACTGAAGCTTTCTTT. Protein sequence: CASSWGSYTNTEAFF. Complete variable domain (other parts from reference TRBV5-1 and TRBJ1-1): KAGVTQTPRYLIKTRGQQVTLSCSPISGHRSVSWYQQTPGQGLQFLFEYFSETQRNKGNFPGRFSGRQFSNSRSEMNVSTLELGDSALYLCASSWGSYTNTEAFFGQGTRLTVV.

The table lists this clonotype with a few counts. The J gene is TRBJ2-7, the V gene TRBV7-9; D may be TRBD1 or TRBD2 (6 bases each). The germline gives CDR1 SEHNR, CDR2 FQNEAQ (reference sequence). The V and J ends lost 4 bases and 7 bases respectively, with 14 bases between them. The CDR3 contains 13 residues. The CDR3 sequence is CASSSRGPEEQYF. The CDR3 DNA sequence: TGTGCCAGCAGCTCCCGGGGGCCCGAAGAGCAGTACTTC.

The chain is built from TRBV18 and TRBJ2-3, with 10 bases matching TRBD1. J lost 2 bases, V lost 8 bases, and 13 bases had no gene match. The length of the CDR3 is 17 residues. Germline V CDR1 and CDR2: KGHSH, LQKENI. CDR3 coding DNA: TGTGCCAGCAAGGAACGCGGGACAGGGGCTAACACAGATACGCAGTATTTT. Translated, it gives CASKERGTGANTDTQYF.

This clonotype was seen ten or more times. The chain couples TRBV28 to TRBJ2-1; 7 bases agree with TRBD2. V lost 5 bases, J lost 3 bases, and 7 bases stayed unmatched. CDR1 is MDHEN, CDR2 SYDVKM, per germline. This CDR3 has 15 residues. The CDR3 DNA sequence: TGTGCCAGCAGTACCGGGACTACCTTCTACAATGAGCAGTTCTTC. Its protein product is CASSTGTTFYNEQFF.

The sample holds many counts of this clonotype. The chain couples TRBV5-5 to TRBJ1-2, with TRBD1 matching 7 bases. Germline loops: CDR1 SGHKS, CDR2 YYEKEE (reference sequence). J lost 4 bases, V lost 4 bases, and 4 bases had no gene match. CDR3 length: 13 residues. CDR3 protein: CASSIRDSYGYTF. The CDR3 DNA sequence: TGTGCCAGCAGCATCCGGGACAGCTATGGCTACACCTTC.

Points on this clonotype: A read error may explain this, as a much larger clone is one base away. The chain links TRBV7-3 to TRBJ2-5; 8 positions match TRBD2. The V segment lost 3 bases and the J segment 5 bases; nucleotides outside the gene matches: 17. Germline V gene sequence: CDR1 SGHTA, CDR2 FQGTGA. The CDR3 has 18 residues. This chain's CDR3 is CASSLVWPGTRRRETQYF. CDR3 in DNA: TGTGCCAGCAGCTTGGTCTGGCCCGGGACTAGGCGGAGGGAGACCCAGTACTTC.

This clonotype was observed at least ten times. V and J are TRBV12-3 or TRBV12-4 and TRBJ2-1; D might be TRBD2 (7 bases). Trimming removed 3 bases from V and 2 bases from J, with 14 bases in between. This CDR3 has 16 residues. The CDR3 nucleotides are TGTGCCAGCAGTTTGGGGAGGGGGATTCCCTACAATGAGCAGTTCTTC. This translates into CASSLGRGIPYNEQFF.

This clonotype was seen ten or more times. The chain links TRBV11-2 to TRBJ2-1; 11 bases are a match to TRBD2. J was trimmed by 8 bases and V by 3 bases; bases with no gene match: 3. The germline gives CDR1 SGHAT, CDR2 FQNNGV. This CDR3 contains 14 residues. The CDR3 is CASSFGLAGDEQFF. The CDR3 DNA sequence: TGTGCCAGCAGCTTCGGACTAGCGGGTGATGAGCAGTTCTTC.

Concerning this clonotype: This may come from a read error, since a much larger clone is one base off. The V gene is TRBV7-3, the J gene TRBJ2-2, with D perhaps TRBD1 (6 bases). The assigned J gene may be wrong: the sequence end matches TRBJ1-1 better. CDR1 is SGHTA and CDR2 is FQGTGA in the germline V gene. This CDR3 contains 15 residues. The CDR3 protein is CASSLGVGGEAGAFF. The CDR3 nucleotides are TGTGCCAGCAGCTTAGGGGTTGGGGGCGAGGCTGGAGCTTTCTTT.

This clonotype was picked up many times. The chain combines TRBV6-1 with TRBJ2-1; 7 bases are shared with TRBD2. Trimming cost V 7 bases and J 0 bases; bases outside gene matches: 15. CDR1 is MNHNS, CDR2 SASEGT, per germline. CDR3 length: 18 amino acids. CDR3 region: CASKTSSGLEGSYNEQFF. In nucleotides, the CDR3 is TGTGCCAGCAAGACTAGCTCAGGCCTTGAGGGCTCCTACAATGAGCAGTTCTTC.

The chain uses TRBV4-1 and TRBJ1-6, with D unclear. The CDR3 has 15 amino acids. Germline-derived CDR1 and CDR2 are MGHRA and YSYEKL. V gave up 5 bases and J gave up 10 bases, with 18 bases separating them. This chain's CDR3 is CASSSPGRGLSPLHF. The CDR3 DNA is TGCGCCAGCAGCAGTCCGGGCCGAGGGTTGTCACCCCTCCACTTT.

This clonotype has a count of ten or more. The chain couples TRBV20-1 to TRBJ1-1, with D possibly TRBD1 on 5 matching bases. The CDR3 sequence is 13 residues long. Trimming stripped 6 bases from V and 0 bases from J, with 11 bases between. Germline loops: CDR1 DFQATT, CDR2 SNEGSKA (reference sequence). This chain's CDR3 is CSARTHMNTEAFF. The CDR3 bases are TGCAGTGCCCGGACACACATGAACACTGAAGCTTTCTTT.

V gene TRBV6-2 or TRBV6-3 combines with J gene TRBJ2-2, with D unclear. Germline-derived CDR1 and CDR2 are MNHEY and SVGEGT. The CDR3 has 15 amino acids. With 0 bases removed from V and 6 bases from J, the gap between germline ends came to 11 bases. The CDR3 DNA reads TGTGCCAGCAGTTACTCGCCAGGCTTGTCCGGGGAGCTGTTTTTT. Its translation: CASSYSPGLSGELFF.

This chain joins TRBV12-3 or TRBV12-4 and TRBJ1-2; maybe TRBD1 (5 bases). V was trimmed by 5 bases and J by 7 bases, leaving 20 bases between them. The CDR3 is 15 residues long. The DNA of the CDR3 is TGTGCCAGCAGTCCGGGGACCGTCCGGCCGCCTGGCTACACCTTC. Its translation: CASSPGTVRPPGYTF.

This clonotype was counted a few times. This chain joins TRBV20-1 and TRBJ2-3; no clear D. The CDR3 runs to 13 residues. Trimming removed 7 bases from V and 1 base from J, with 12 bases in between. Germline CDR1 reads DFQATT; CDR2 reads SNEGSKA (reference sequence). As DNA, the CDR3 is TGCAGTGGCGCGCGGCAACGCACAGATACGCAGTATTTT. It codes for CSGARQRTDTQYF.

This clonotype was detected many times. This rearrangement joins TRBV12-3 or TRBV12-4 to TRBJ2-7; 8 bases map to TRBD2. The CDR3 sequence is 16 residues long. Trimming cost V 5 bases and J 5 bases; bases outside gene matches: 14. The DNA for the CDR3 is TGTGCCAGCAGTCCAGGCGGGACTAGTGTTCCCCACGAGCAGTACTTC. This sequence encodes CASSPGGTSVPHEQYF.

The table lists this clonotype with many counts. The rearrangement uses TRBV20-1 and TRBJ2-5; D might be TRBD1 or TRBD2, each matching 6 bases. Germline V lookup: CDR1 DFQATT, CDR2 SNEGSKA (reference sequence). The CDR3 is made up of 14 amino acids. The V end was cut by 3 bases, the J end by 5 bases, with 16 bases between. The CDR3 sequence: CSASGAEGGETQYF. The DNA of the CDR3 is TGCAGTGCTAGTGGGGCAGAAGGGGGGGAGACCCAGTACTTC.

Here the CDR3 reads CASRRTGPTEAFF. DNA of the CDR3: TGCGCCAGCAGGAGGACAGGGCCCACTGAAGCTTTCTTT. The chain recombines TRBV10-2 with TRBJ1-1, with TRBD1 matching over 8 bases. The germline gives CDR1 WSHSY, CDR2 SAAADI. The CDR3 totals 13 residues. V gave up 6 bases and J gave up 4 bases; unmatched junction bases: 4.

The count of this clonotype is one. V usage is TRBV28 and J usage is TRBJ1-3; 8 bases map to TRBD1. The CDR3 is made up of 15 amino acids. Germline V gives CDR1 MDHEN, CDR2 SYDVKM. The junction had 7 bases not matched to a gene; V was cut back by 9 bases and J by 0 bases. The CDR3 is CASLPGQASGNTIYF. The DNA of the CDR3 is TGTGCCAGTCTACCGGGACAGGCCTCTGGAAACACCATATATTTT.

This clonotype was picked up many times. This chain links TRBV7-9 with TRBJ2-7; D not certain. Germline lookup yields CDR1 SEHNR and CDR2 FQNEAQ (reference sequence). CDR3 size: 11 residues. V lost 5 bases and J 6 bases, leaving 8 bases between the germline ends. The CDR3 spells CASSIGREQYF. The CDR3, as DNA: TGTGCCAGCAGCATCGGTCGCGAGCAGTACTTC.

The chain uses TRBV28 and TRBJ2-7; D not resolved. The CDR3 has 12 residues. Trimming removed 5 bases from V and 3 bases from J, with 8 bases in between. CDR1 and CDR2 from the germline V gene are MDHEN and SYDVKM. The CDR3 spells CASSMDGYEQYF. CDR3 DNA sequence: TGTGCCAGCAGTATGGACGGCTACGAGCAGTACTTC.

This clonotype occurred many times. The V call is TRBV12-3 or TRBV12-4, the J call TRBJ2-1, with TRBD2 matching 9 bases. The V gene end was trimmed by 3 bases and the J gene end by 6 bases; junction bases not matched to a gene: 3. The CDR3 totals 14 residues. The CDR3 bases are TGTGCCAGCAGTTTTAGCGGGAGACCCAATGAGCAGTTCTTC. Protein sequence: CASSFSGRPNEQFF.

This clonotype was seen at least ten times. The chain employs TRBV5-1 and TRBJ2-1; D unresolved. The CDR3 has 15 residues. Germline CDR1 reads SGHRS; CDR2 reads YFSETQ. The ends were cut back, 0 bases at V and 0 bases at J, with 7 bases in the middle. CDR3 DNA: TGCGCCAGCAGCTTGGATGGGATCTCCTACAATGAGCAGTTCTTC. It is translated as CASSLDGISYNEQFF.